This T cell receptor beta chain stems from a study of T-cell reconstitution after alpha-beta-depleted transplantation in children. Notes on the study in general: Certain patients had high TCRbeta diversity at day 60, and it came from recipient T cells and thymic progenitors that survived. Newly made T cells mostly supplied T-cell counts and diversity one year after transplant. Expanded clones from the graft, numbering several hundred, reportedly supplied alpha-beta T cells about two months after transplant.

The library targeted TCRbeta and was prepared with unique molecular identifiers. TCRdb itself ran the PCR reads through MiXCR, one entry per CDR3 protein. The sample holds a few hundred thousand distinct CDR3 sequences, 24% seen once. The table lists this clonotype with a few counts. Antigen specificity is unknown. The V and J ends lost 5 bases and 2 bases respectively, with 11 bases between them. Germline loops: CDR1 SGHTA, CDR2 FQGTGA. The CDR3 is 14 residues long. Sequencing used PBMCs, mostly from graft donor cells, obtained 360 days after TCRalphabeta/CD19-depleted stem cell transplant. The chain is built from TRBV7-3 and TRBJ2-3; tentatively, D is TRBD1 (6 bases). The clonotype was recovered from a female patient aged 2 to 10 who had a stem cell transplant for congenital amegakaryocytic thrombocytopenia, so the T cells may come from the graft donor. The CDR3 here is CASSPDSVTDTQYF. The CDR3 DNA follows: TGTGCCAGCAGCCCGGACAGTGTCACAGATACGCAGTATTTT.